The rows below give T cell receptor beta chains drawn from one sample of a study of T cells after yellow fever vaccination. MiXCR, run by TCRdb on the 5' RACE reads, gives a single entry per CDR3 protein. The sample shows around 250,000 distinct CDR3 sequences, approximately 5.2% of them seen only once. This sample comprised CD4+ T cells sorted from PBMCs, obtained on the day of the yellow fever booster vaccination. The receptors originated from a man between 18 and 29 years old who received the YFV17D yellow fever vaccine. CDR3s include the opening cysteine and the closing phenylalanine or tryptophan. The D gene is left open where the match is weak. Clone size is given for some rows only: seen once, a few or many times, or a class if the clone is expanded.

v_gene	j_gene	abundance	d_gene	CDR3nt	CDR3aa
TRBV4-3	TRBJ2-5	NA	TRBD2	TGCGCCAGCAGCCAAGATCGGCTAGCGGGGGGGCGGGGAGAGACCCAGTACTTC	CASSQDRLAGGRGETQYF
TRBV28	TRBJ1-2	NA	NA	TGTGCCAGCAGGAGAAGTGGGGATGGCTACACCTTC	CASRRSGDGYTF
TRBV10-3	TRBJ2-7	few	TRBD1	TGTGCCATCAATGCCGGGACAGCTAGACTCGGGCAGTACTTC	CAINAGTARLGQYF
TRBV7-6	TRBJ1-1	NA	NA	TGTGCCAGCAGCTCAGGGAATTATTACACTGAAGCTTTCTTT	CASSSGNYYTEAFF
TRBV11-2	TRBJ2-3	NA	NA	TGTGCCAGCAGCTTATCGAAGCCCGCAGATACGCAGTATTTT	CASSLSKPADTQYF
TRBV20-1	TRBJ1-1	NA	NA	TGCAGTGCTAGAGACCCCAGGGGTCCGAACACTGAAGCTTTCTTT	CSARDPRGPNTEAFF
TRBV29-1	TRBJ1-1	few	NA	TGCAGCGTCCCGAACTTTAACACTGAAGCTTTCTTT	CSVPNFNTEAFF
TRBV7-3	TRBJ2-3	NA	TRBD2	TGTGCCAGCAGCGTACCGGGACTAGCGCGGGTGTATGATATCGGGGATACGCAGTATTTT	CASSVPGLARVYDIGDTQYF
TRBV11-2	TRBJ2-6	few	TRBD1	TGTGCCAGCAGCAGACCGGGACAGGGACTCTCTGGGGCCAACGTCCTGACTTTC	CASSRPGQGLSGANVLTF
TRBV5-1	TRBJ1-2	many	TRBD1	TGCGCCAGCAGCTTGGATATGGGACAGGCTACCTATGGCTACACCTTC	CASSLDMGQATYGYTF
TRBV6-2/TRBV6-3	TRBJ2-1	few	TRBD2	TGTGCCAGTACCAGGACTAGCGCGGGAAGTGAGCAGTTCTTC	CASTRTSAGSEQFF
TRBV6-2/TRBV6-3	TRBJ2-1	few	NA	TGTGCCAGCAGTCGCCCCAAGACAGTGTCCTACAATGAGCAGTTCTTC	CASSRPKTVSYNEQFF
TRBV4-1	TRBJ2-7	many	TRBD1	TGCGCCAGCAGCCAAGTCACAGGGGCTGGCTACGAGCAGTACTTC	CASSQVTGAGYEQYF
TRBV6-2/TRBV6-3	TRBJ1-5	NA	NA	TGTGCCAGCAGTTACTCTTGGCAGGCTAGCAATCAGCCCCAGCATTTT	CASSYSWQASNQPQHF
TRBV7-9	TRBJ2-7	many	TRBD1	TGTGCCAGCAGCTTCAAAGGCCAGGGGGCCTACGAGCAGTACTTC	CASSFKGQGAYEQYF
TRBV5-1	TRBJ2-7	few	NA	TGCGCCAGCAGCACTCCTGACGGTTACTACGAGCAGTACTTC	CASSTPDGYYEQYF
TRBV7-2	TRBJ2-2	many	NA	TGTGCCAGCAGCCCTAAGGCGGATCCGAACACCGGGGAGCTGTTTTTT	CASSPKADPNTGELFF
TRBV6-5	TRBJ2-5	many	NA	TGTGCCAGCAGAATCCAAGAGACCCAGTACTTC	CASRIQETQYF
TRBV7-2	TRBJ2-3	many	NA	TGTGCCAGCAGCCGTAATACGGCTGTTCGCACAGATACGCAGTATTTT	CASSRNTAVRTDTQYF
TRBV20-1	TRBJ1-2	few	NA	TGCAGTGCTAGAGCCTATGGCTACACCTTC	CSARAYGYTF
TRBV3-1	TRBJ1-5	NA	NA	TGTGCCAGCAGCCAAGGCGGGGGGGGGGATCAGCCCCAGCATTTT	CASSQGGGGDQPQHF
TRBV5-1	TRBJ1-1	NA	NA	TGCGCCAGCAGCGCTAGCCCCGTGGGGGGGAACACTGAAGCTTTCTTT	CASSASPVGGNTEAFF
TRBV4-3	TRBJ1-5	few	NA	TGCGCCAGCAGCCAAGATCTGGCCGGGTGGGATGGTCAGCCCCAGCATTTT	CASSQDLAGWDGQPQHF
TRBV5-1	TRBJ2-2	NA	NA	TGCGCCAGCAGCTTGACGAGGGTAACAACCGGGGAGCTGTTTTTT	CASSLTRVTTGELFF
TRBV4-2	TRBJ1-1	few	TRBD1	TGTGCCAGCAGCCCGGGTGTCGGACAGGTTGTGGTGGCTTTCTTT	CASSPGVGQVVVAFF
TRBV18	TRBJ2-3	NA	NA	TGTGCCAGCTCACCGTACAGGGAAGATACGCAGTATTTT	CASSPYREDTQYF
TRBV12-3/TRBV12-4	TRBJ2-3	many	TRBD1	TGTGCCAGCAGCCGTCGGGACAGGGCCAGCACAGATACGCAGTATTTT	CASSRRDRASTDTQYF
TRBV20-1	TRBJ2-1	few	NA	TGCAGTGCCGCGGCTAGCCCTTACAATGAGCAGTTCTTC	CSAAASPYNEQFF
TRBV5-4	TRBJ1-2	NA	NA	TGTGCCAGCAGCACCGGGGGAGGGCTTCAGGAGGGCTACACCTTC	CASSTGGGLQEGYTF
TRBV2	TRBJ1-4	few	TRBD1	TGTGCCAGCAGTGCACAGGGGGTGTATGATGAAAAACTGTTTTTT	CASSAQGVYDEKLFF
TRBV7-8	TRBJ2-5	many	NA	TGTGCCAGCAGCTTACGAACGGCTAGCGCATACCAAGAGACCCAGTACTTC	CASSLRTASAYQETQYF
TRBV19	TRBJ1-3	few	NA	TGTGCCAGTAGTAGGGGAGCTGGAAACACCATATATTTT	CASSRGAGNTIYF
TRBV5-4	TRBJ1-3	NA	NA	TGTGCCAGCAGCTGGGGGATGGACTCTGGAAACACCATATATTTT	CASSWGMDSGNTIYF
TRBV6-2/TRBV6-3	TRBJ1-2	many	NA	TGTGCCAGCAGCTTTCGATATGGCTACACCTTC	CASSFRYGYTF
TRBV6-6	TRBJ2-3	NA	TRBD1	TGTGCCAGCAAAAGGACAGGGACTAGCACAGATACGCAGTATTTT	CASKRTGTSTDTQYF
TRBV12-3/TRBV12-4	TRBJ2-6	few	NA	TGTGCCAGCAGTTTCCAGATAGTCCCTGGGGCCAACGTCCTGACTTTC	CASSFQIVPGANVLTF
TRBV6-5	TRBJ2-3	NA	NA	TGTGCCAGCAGCCGACCGGGGCGGGGCACAGATACGCAGTATTTT	CASSRPGRGTDTQYF
TRBV12-3/TRBV12-4	TRBJ2-5	many	NA	TGTGCCAGCAGTCCACCGATGGGGTTCGCCCAAGAGACCCAGTACTTC	CASSPPMGFAQETQYF
TRBV24-1	TRBJ2-1	many	NA	TGTGCCACCAGTGATGGACCTCACAATGAGCAGTTCTTC	CATSDGPHNEQFF